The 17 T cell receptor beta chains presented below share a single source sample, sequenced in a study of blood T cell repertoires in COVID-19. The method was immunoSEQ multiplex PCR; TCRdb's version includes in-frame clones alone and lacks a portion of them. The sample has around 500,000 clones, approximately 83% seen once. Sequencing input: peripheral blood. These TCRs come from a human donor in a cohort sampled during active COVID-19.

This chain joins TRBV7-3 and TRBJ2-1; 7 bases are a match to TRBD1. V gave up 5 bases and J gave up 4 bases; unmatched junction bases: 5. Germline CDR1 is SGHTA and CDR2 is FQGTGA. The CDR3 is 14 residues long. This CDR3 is CASSPGTDYNEQFF. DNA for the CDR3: TGTGCCAGCAGCCCCGGGACAGATTACAATGAGCAGTTCTTC.

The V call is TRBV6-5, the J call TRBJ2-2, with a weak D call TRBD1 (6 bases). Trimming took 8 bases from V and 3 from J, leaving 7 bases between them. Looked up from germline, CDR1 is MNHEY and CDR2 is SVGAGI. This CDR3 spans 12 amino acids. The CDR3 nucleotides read TGTGCCAGCGGACAGTACACCGGGGAGCTGTTTTTT. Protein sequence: CASGQYTGELFF.

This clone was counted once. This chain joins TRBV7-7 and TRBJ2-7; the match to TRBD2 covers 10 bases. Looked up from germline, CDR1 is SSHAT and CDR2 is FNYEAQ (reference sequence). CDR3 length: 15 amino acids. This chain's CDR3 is CASSPESGRAGEQYF. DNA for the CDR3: TGTGCTAGCTCGCCTGAAAGCGGGAGGGCCGGGGAGCAGTACTTC.

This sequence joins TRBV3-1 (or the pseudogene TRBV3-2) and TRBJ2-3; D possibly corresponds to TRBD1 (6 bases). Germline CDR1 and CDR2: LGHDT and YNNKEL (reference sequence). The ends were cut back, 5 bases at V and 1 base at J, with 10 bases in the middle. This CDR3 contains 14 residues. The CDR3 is CASSIWTGTDTQYF. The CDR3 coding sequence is TGTGCCAGCAGCATATGGACAGGCACAGATACGCAGTATTTT.

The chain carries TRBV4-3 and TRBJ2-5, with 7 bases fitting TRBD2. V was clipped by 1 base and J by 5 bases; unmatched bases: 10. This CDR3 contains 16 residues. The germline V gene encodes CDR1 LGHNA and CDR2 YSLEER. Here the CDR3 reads CASSQAKGGRQETQYF. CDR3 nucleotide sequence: TGCGCCAGCAGCCAAGCCAAGGGCGGGAGACAGGAGACCCAGTACTTC.

The CDR3 here is CASSQRSSMNSGNTIYF. DNA for the CDR3: TGCGCCAGCAGCCAACGGTCTTCCATGAACTCTGGAAACACCATATATTTT. The rearrangement uses TRBV4-3 and TRBJ1-3; the D is unclear. Germline loops: CDR1 LGHNA, CDR2 YSLEER. This CDR3 contains 17 residues. Trimming stripped 2 bases from V and 0 bases from J, with 14 bases between.

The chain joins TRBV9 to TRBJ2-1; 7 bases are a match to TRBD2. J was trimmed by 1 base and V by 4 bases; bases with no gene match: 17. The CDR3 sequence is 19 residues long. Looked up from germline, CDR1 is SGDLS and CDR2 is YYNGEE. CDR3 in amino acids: CASSPRSSAGNMSYNEQFF. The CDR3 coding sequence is TGTGCCAGCAGCCCCCGGTCCTCAGCGGGAAATATGTCCTACAATGAGCAGTTCTTC.

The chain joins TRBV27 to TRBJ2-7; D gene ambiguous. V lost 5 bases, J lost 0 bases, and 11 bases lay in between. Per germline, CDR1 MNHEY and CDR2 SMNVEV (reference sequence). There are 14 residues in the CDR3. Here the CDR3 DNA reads TGTGCCAGCAGTCAGACTGCCCTCTCCTACGAGCAGTACTTC. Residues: CASSQTALSYEQYF.

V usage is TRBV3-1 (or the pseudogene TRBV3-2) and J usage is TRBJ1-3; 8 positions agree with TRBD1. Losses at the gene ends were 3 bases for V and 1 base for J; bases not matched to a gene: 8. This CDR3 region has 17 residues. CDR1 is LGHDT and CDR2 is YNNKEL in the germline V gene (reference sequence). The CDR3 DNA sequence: TGTGCCAGCAGCCATATCCAGGGGGCTTTATCTGGAAACACCATATATTTT. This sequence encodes CASSHIQGALSGNTIYF.

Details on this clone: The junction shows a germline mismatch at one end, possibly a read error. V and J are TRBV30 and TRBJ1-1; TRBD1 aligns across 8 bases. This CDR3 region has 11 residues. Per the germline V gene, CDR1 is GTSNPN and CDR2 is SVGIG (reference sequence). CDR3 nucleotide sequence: TGTGCCTGGACTCACTCGGACAGGGCAGTCTTT. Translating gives CAWTHSDRAVF.

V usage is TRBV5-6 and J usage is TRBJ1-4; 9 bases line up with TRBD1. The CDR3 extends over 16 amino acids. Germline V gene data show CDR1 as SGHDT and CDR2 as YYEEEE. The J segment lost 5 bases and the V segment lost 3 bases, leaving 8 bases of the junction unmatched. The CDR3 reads CASSSPGQGPNEKLFF. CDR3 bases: TGTGCCAGCAGCTCGCCGGGACAGGGACCGAATGAAAAACTGTTTTTT. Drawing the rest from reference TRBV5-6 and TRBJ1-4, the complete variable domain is DAGVTQSPTHLIKTRGQQVTLRCSPKSGHDTVSWYQQALGQGPQFIFQYYEEEERQRGNFPDRFSGHQFPNYSSELNVNALLLGDSALYLCASSSPGQGPNEKLFFGSGTQLSVL.

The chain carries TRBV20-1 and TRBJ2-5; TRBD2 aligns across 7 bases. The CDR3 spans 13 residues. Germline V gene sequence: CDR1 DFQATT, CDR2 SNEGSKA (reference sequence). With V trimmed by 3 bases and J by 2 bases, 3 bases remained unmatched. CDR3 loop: CSASSGGQETQYF. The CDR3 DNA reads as TGCAGTGCTAGTTCGGGAGGACAAGAGACCCAGTACTTC.

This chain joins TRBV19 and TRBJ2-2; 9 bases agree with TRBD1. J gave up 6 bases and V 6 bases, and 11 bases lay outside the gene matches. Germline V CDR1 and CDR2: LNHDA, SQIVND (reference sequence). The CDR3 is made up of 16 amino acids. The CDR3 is CASRAIRDREAGELFF. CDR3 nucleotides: TGTGCCAGTAGGGCTATCCGGGACAGGGAAGCCGGGGAGCTGTTTTTT.

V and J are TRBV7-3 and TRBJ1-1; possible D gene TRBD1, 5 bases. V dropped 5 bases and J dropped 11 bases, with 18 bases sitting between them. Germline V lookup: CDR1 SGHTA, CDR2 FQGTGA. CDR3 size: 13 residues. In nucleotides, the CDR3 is TGTGCCAGCAGCGCCGGAAAGGGGATGAACGCTTTCTTT. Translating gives CASSAGKGMNAFF.

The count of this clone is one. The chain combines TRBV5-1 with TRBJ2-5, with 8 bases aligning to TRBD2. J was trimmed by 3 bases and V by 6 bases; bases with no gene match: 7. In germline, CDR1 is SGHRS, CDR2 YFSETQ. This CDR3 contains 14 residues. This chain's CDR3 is CASKVTGGEETQYF. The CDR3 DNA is TGCGCCAGCAAGGTAACGGGAGGGGAAGAGACCCAGTACTTC.

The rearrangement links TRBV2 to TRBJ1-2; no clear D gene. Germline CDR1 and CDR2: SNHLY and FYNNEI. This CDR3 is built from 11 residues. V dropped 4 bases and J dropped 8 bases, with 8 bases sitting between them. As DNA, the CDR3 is TGTGCCAGCAGTGGATCAGAAGGCTACACCTTC. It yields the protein CASSGSEGYTF.

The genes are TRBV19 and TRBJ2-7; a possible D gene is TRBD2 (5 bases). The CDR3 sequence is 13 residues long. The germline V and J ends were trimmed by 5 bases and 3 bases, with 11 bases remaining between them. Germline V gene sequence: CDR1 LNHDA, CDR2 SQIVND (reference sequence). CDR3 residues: CASSRDTNYEQYF. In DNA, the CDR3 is TGTGCCAGTAGTCGGGATACGAACTACGAGCAGTACTTC. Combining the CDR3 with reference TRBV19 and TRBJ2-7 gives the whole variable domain DGGITQSPKYLFRKEGQNVTLSCEQNLNHDAMYWYRQDPGQGLRLIYYSQIVNDFQKGDIAEGYSVSREKKESFPLTVTSAQKNPTAFYLCASSRDTNYEQYFGPGTRLTVT.